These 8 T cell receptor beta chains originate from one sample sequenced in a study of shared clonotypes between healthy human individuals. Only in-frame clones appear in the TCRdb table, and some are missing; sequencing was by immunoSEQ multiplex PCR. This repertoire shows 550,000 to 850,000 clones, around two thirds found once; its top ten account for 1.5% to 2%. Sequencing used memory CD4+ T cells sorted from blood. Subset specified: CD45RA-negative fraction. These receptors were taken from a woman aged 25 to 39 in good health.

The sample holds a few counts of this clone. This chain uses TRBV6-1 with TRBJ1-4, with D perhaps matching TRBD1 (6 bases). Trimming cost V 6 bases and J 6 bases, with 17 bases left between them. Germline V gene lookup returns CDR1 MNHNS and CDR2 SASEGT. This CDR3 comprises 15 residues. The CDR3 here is CASSPRGGTDEKLFF. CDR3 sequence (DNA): TGTGCCAGCAGCCCAAGGGGGGGTACAGATGAAAAACTGTTTTTT.

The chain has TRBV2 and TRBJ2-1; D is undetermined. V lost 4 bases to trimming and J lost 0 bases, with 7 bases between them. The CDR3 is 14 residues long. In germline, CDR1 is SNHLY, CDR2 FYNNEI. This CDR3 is CASSGRFSYNEQFF. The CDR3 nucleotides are TGTGCCAGCAGTGGGCGCTTCTCCTACAATGAGCAGTTCTTC.

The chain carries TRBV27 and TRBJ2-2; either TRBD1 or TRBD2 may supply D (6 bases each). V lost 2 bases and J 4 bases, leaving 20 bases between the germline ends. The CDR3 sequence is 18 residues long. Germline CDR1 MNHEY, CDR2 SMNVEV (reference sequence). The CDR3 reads CASSLLSFRGLRTGELFF. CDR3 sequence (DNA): TGTGCCAGCAGTTTACTTTCGTTCCGGGGGCTCCGCACCGGGGAGCTGTTTTTT.

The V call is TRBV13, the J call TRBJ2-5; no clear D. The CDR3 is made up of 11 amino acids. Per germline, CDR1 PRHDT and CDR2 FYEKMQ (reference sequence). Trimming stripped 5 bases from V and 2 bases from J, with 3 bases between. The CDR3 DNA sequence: TGTGCCAGCAGCCGACAAGAGACCCAGTACTTC. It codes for CASSRQETQYF.

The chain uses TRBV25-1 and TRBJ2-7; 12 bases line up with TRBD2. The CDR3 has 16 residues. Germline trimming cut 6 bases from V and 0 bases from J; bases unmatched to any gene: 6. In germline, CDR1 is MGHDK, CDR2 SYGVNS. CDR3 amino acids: CASRSLTSGSSYEQYF. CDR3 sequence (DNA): TGTGCCAGCAGGTCGTTGACTAGCGGGAGCTCCTACGAGCAGTACTTC.

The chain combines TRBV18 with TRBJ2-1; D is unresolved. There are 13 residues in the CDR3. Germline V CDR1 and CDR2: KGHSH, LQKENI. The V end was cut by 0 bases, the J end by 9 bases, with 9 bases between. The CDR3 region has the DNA TGTGCCAGCTCACCACCGCTAGTGGGTGAGCAGTTCTTC. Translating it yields CASSPPLVGEQFF. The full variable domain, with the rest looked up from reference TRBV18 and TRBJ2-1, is NAGVMQNPRHLVRRRGQEARLRCSPMKGHSHVYWYRQLPEEGLKFMVYLQKENIIDESGMPKERFSAEFPKEGPSILRIQQVVRGDSAAYFCASSPPLVGEQFFGPGTRLTVL.

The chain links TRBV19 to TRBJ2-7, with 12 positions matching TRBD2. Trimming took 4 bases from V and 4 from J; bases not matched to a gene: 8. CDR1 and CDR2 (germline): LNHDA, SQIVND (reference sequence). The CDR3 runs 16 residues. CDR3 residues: CASSTPTSGSMYEQYF. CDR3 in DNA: TGTGCCAGTAGTACCCCGACTAGCGGGAGTATGTACGAGCAGTACTTC.

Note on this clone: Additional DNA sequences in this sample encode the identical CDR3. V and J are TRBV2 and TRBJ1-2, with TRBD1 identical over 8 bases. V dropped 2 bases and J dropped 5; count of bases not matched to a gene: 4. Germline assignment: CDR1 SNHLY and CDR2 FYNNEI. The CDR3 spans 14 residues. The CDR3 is CASSEQGAEYGYTF. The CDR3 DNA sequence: TGTGCCAGCAGTGAACAGGGGGCAGAGTATGGCTACACCTTC.